This T cell receptor beta chain was recorded in a study of blood T cell repertoires in COVID-19. Study at large: The cDNA or gDNA used as material had been derived from T cells, B-cell-depleted T cells, or PBMCs.

Authors' data handling: It was from reference gene primer amplification that nucleated cell counts were estimated. TCRdb keeps only in-frame clones here, not all; method: immunoSEQ multiplex PCR. Clone size and V and J calls were adopted from that table, with D and trimming inferred from the DNA. The sample consists of roughly 68,000 clones, roughly nine tenths of them appearing once. Source material: peripheral blood. This TCR was sampled from a woman between 50 and 59 years old with active COVID-19.

CDR3 loop: CASSLVASGYTDTQYF. The CDR3 DNA reads as TGTGCCAGCAGCTTGGTTGCAAGCGGGTACACAGATACGCAGTATTTT. The rearrangement links TRBV5-6 to TRBJ2-3; a weak D match, TRBD2 (6 bases). This CDR3 has 16 amino acids. Germline assignment: CDR1 SGHDT and CDR2 YYEEEE. Trimming pared 0 bases from V and 2 bases from J, leaving 13 bases between.